The clone carrying this T cell receptor (beta chain) was picked up a small number of times. The antigen is undetermined. As every portion of the isolated RNA was reverse transcribed, the sequencing read expressed TCRB transcripts. The assay was immunoSEQ multiplex PCR, and TCRdb's table has in-frame clones only and misses some. The data show about 900,000 clones, with around a sixth seen just once and 0.02% to 0.025% held by the top ten. Trimming cost V 1 base and J 4 bases, with 9 bases left between them. The germline V gene encodes CDR1 SGHTA and CDR2 FQGNSA. The CDR3 is 14 residues long. This specimen comes from a study of beta chain features in type 1 diabetes. Study as a whole: All of the samples together had around 110,000,000 sorted cells examined.

Study outcomes and limitations: VDJ junctions in type 1 diabetes patients carried more deletions and fewer insertions.

Sequencing used naive CD4+ T cells from blood. The chain uses TRBV7-2 and TRBJ2-3; perhaps TRBD1 as D (6 bases). This clonotype was sampled from a woman younger than 30 in good health. CDR3 region: CASSLVAGADTQYF. CDR3 DNA: TGTGCCAGCAGCTTAGTCGCAGGGGCAGATACGCAGTATTTT.